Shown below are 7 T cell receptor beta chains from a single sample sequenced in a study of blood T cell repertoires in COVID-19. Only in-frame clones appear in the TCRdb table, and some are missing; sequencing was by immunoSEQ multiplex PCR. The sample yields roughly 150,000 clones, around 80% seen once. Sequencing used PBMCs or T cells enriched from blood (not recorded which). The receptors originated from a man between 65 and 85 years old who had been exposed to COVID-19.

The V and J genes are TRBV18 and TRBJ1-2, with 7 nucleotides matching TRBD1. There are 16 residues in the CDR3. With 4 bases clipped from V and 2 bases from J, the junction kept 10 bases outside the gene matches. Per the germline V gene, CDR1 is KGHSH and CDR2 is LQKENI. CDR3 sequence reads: CASSQQQGGQNYGYTF. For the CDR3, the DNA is TGTGCCAGCTCACAGCAGCAGGGGGGACAAAACTATGGCTACACCTTC. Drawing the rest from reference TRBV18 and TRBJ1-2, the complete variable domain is NAGVMQNPRHLVRRRGQEARLRCSPMKGHSHVYWYRQLPEEGLKFMVYLQKENIIDESGMPKERFSAEFPKEGPSILRIQQVVRGDSAAYFCASSQQQGGQNYGYTFGSGTRLTVV.

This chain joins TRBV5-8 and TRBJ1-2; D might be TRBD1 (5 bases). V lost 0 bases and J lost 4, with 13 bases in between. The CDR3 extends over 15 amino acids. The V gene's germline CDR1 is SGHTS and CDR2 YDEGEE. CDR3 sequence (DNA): TGTGCCAGCAGCTTGGTTGGAGGGGCGATCTATGGCTACACCTTC. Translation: CASSLVGGAIYGYTF. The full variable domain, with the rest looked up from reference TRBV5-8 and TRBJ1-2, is EAGVTQSPTHLIKTRGQQATLRCSPISGHTSVYWYQQALGLGLQFLLWYDEGEERNRGNFPPRFSGRQFPNYSSELNVNALELEDSALYLCASSLVGGAIYGYTFGSGTRLTVV.

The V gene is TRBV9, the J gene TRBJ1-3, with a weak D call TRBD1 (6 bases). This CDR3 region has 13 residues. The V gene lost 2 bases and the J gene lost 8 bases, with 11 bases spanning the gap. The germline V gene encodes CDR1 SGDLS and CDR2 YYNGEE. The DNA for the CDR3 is TGTGCCAGCAGCGTGCAGGGGAGGGACACCATATATTTT. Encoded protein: CASSVQGRDTIYF.

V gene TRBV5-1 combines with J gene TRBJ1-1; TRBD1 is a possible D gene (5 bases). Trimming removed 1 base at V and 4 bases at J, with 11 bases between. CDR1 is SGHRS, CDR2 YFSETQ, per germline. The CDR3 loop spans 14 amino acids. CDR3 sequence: CASSLIVGGTEAFF. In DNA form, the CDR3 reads TGCGCCAGCAGCTTGATCGTGGGGGGCACTGAAGCTTTCTTT.

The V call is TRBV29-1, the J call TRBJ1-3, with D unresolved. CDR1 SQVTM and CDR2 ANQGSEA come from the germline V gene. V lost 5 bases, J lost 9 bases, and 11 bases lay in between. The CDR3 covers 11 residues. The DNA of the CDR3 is TGCAGCGTTCTTGTCGTCGTCACCATATATTTT. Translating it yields CSVLVVVTIYF.

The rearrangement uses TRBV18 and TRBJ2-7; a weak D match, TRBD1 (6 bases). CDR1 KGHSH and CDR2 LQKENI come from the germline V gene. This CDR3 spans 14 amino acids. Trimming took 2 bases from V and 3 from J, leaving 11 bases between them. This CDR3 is CASSPLGGDYEQYF. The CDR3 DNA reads TGTGCCAGCTCACCATTAGGGGGAGACTACGAGCAGTACTTC.

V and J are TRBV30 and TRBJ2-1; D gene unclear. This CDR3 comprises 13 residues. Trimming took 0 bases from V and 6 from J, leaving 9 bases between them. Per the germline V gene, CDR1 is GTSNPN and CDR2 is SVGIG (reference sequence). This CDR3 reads CAWSVRSINEQFF. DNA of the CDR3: TGTGCCTGGAGTGTACGGTCAATCAATGAGCAGTTCTTC.